What follows are 32 T cell receptor beta chains derived from one specimen sequenced in a study of vaccination effects on CD4 cells after COVID-19. These receptors' targets are unknown. Viral peptide pools were used in the ViraFEST assay to expand antigen-specific CD4+ T cells, and sequencing came afterward. Subsequent to a culture period of less than twelve days, CD4+ T cells were isolated. Repertoires were generated with immunoSEQ multiplex PCR, while TCRdb's copy carries only in-frame clones and drops some. This sample has roughly 50,000 clones; over 80% occur once, and the top ten carry 2% to 3%. This material consisted of CD4+ T cells from PBMCs cultured with HCoV-229E spike peptides, taken before COVID-19 vaccination. The receptors were sampled from a human donor who received a COVID-19 vaccine.

The gene calls are TRBV6-1 and TRBJ2-2, with D possibly matching TRBD1 (6 bases). The CDR3 sequence is 16 residues long. CDR1 and CDR2 (germline): MNHNS, SASEGT. V lost 4 bases and J lost 0, with 12 bases in between. CDR3 amino acids: CASSGTAPSNTGELFF. In nucleotides, the CDR3 is TGTGCCAGCAGTGGGACAGCGCCTTCGAACACCGGGGAGCTGTTTTTT.

The chain links TRBV19 to TRBJ1-2; D unresolved. CDR3 length: 14 amino acids. Per the germline V gene, CDR1 is LNHDA and CDR2 is SQIVND (reference sequence). The V gene lost 5 bases and the J gene lost 7 bases, with 17 bases spanning the gap. This chain's CDR3 is CASSLTGGISGYTF. The CDR3 coding sequence is TGTGCCAGTAGTCTCACCGGCGGGATTAGTGGCTACACCTTC.

This chain uses TRBV5-8 with TRBJ2-7; maybe TRBD2 (6 bases). The CDR3 contains 15 residues. V shed 0 bases and J shed 0 bases, with 10 bases lying between them. Per germline, CDR1 SGHTS and CDR2 YDEGEE. CDR3 protein: CASSLGVAASYEQYV. The CDR3 region has the DNA TGTGCCAGCAGCTTGGGAGTAGCGGCCTCCTACGAGCAGTACGTC.

The chain carries TRBV12-5 and TRBJ1-4; TRBD1 is a possible D gene (6 bases). The V end lost 1 base, the J end lost 6 bases, and 15 bases lay between the germline ends. This CDR3 region has 16 residues. Germline CDR1 is LGHNT and CDR2 is FRNRAP. CDR3 region: CASGLDRDQKYEKLFF. For the CDR3, the DNA is TGTGCTAGTGGTTTGGACAGGGATCAGAAGTATGAAAAACTGTTTTTT.

The chain links TRBV18 to TRBJ2-5; 7 nucleotides align to TRBD2. The trim removed 1 base at V and 5 bases at J, leaving 10 bases unmatched. CDR1 is KGHSH and CDR2 is LQKENI in the germline V gene. CDR3 length: 16 amino acids. Written as DNA, the CDR3 is TGTGCCAGCTCACCACGTCGTACTAGCGAGCGGGAGACCCAGTACTTC. Protein product: CASSPRRTSERETQYF.

The chain joins TRBV20-1 to TRBJ2-5; D gene ambiguous. The germline CDR1 and CDR2 sequences are DFQATT and SNEGSKA (reference sequence). V lost 5 bases to trimming and J lost 5 bases, with 3 bases between them. The CDR3 sequence is 9 residues long. This CDR3 reads CSAPETQYF. CDR3 bases: TGCAGTGCTCCGGAGACCCAGTACTTC.

In its sample, this clone was seen a few times. The V gene is TRBV7-2, the J gene TRBJ2-1; no clear D. The CDR3 has 15 residues. Germline CDR1 reads SGHTA; CDR2 reads FQGNSA. Trimming left V 0 bases short and J 9 bases short, with 15 bases between. The CDR3 here is CASSLALGNKGEQFF. CDR3 nucleotides: TGTGCCAGCAGCTTAGCGCTGGGGAATAAAGGTGAGCAGTTCTTC.

This chain joins TRBV7-8 and TRBJ1-2; D is possibly TRBD1 (5 bases). The V gene lost 1 base and the J gene lost 3 bases, with 6 bases spanning the gap. Germline lookup yields CDR1 SGHVS and CDR2 FQNEAQ. The CDR3 length is 13 residues. CDR3 DNA: TGTGCCAGCAGCTTAGGAGGGGACTATGGCTACACCTTC. Protein product: CASSLGGDYGYTF.

The chain couples TRBV12-3 or TRBV12-4 to TRBJ2-1, with 7 bases that match TRBD1. Losses at the gene ends were 6 bases for V and 10 bases for J; bases not matched to a gene: 6. CDR3 size: 12 residues. CDR3: CASRLDRDEQFF. The CDR3 bases are TGTGCCAGCAGACTTGACAGGGACGAGCAGTTCTTC.

The V call is TRBV14, the J call TRBJ2-5, with D tentatively TRBD1 or TRBD2 (5 bases each). Germline CDR1 and CDR2: SGHDN and FVKESK. V dropped 1 base and J dropped 2 bases, with 17 bases sitting between them. CDR3 length: 17 amino acids. The CDR3 here is CASSQGSGASYQETQYF. The CDR3 DNA follows: TGTGCCAGCAGCCAAGGGTCCGGGGCTAGCTATCAAGAGACCCAGTACTTC.

The sample holds a few counts of this clone. The chain combines TRBV24-1 with TRBJ1-6; weak D call: TRBD1 (5 bases). This CDR3 has 13 amino acids. Looked up from germline, CDR1 is KGHDR and CDR2 is SFDVKD. V gave up 4 bases and J gave up 10 bases, with 10 bases separating them. The CDR3 here is CATSDRAQSPLHF. CDR3 bases: TGTGCCACCAGTGACAGGGCGCAATCACCCCTCCACTTT.

This rearrangement joins TRBV11-2 to TRBJ1-2; 11 nucleotides match TRBD1. There are 16 residues in the CDR3. V was pared by 2 bases and J by 1 base, with 3 bases of the junction left unmatched. From germline, CDR1 is SGHAT and CDR2 FQNNGV. The CDR3 bases are TGTGCCAGCAGCTTACGGACAGGGGGCTATAACTATGGCTACACCTTC. As protein: CASSLRTGGYNYGYTF.

Concerning this clone itself: Other DNA sequences in this specimen translate into the identical CDR3. The V and J genes are TRBV28 and TRBJ1-2; the D is unclear. The germline gives CDR1 MDHEN, CDR2 SYDVKM. V was clipped by 2 bases and J by 8 bases, with 9 bases between them. The CDR3 has 12 amino acids. The CDR3 is CASSLGVSGYTF. CDR3 DNA: TGTGCCAGCAGTTTAGGGGTTTCGGGCTACACCTTC.

V gene TRBV6-2 or TRBV6-3 combines with J gene TRBJ1-2; the D is unclear. Trimming pared 5 bases from V and 12 bases from J, leaving 19 bases between. The CDR3 consists of 13 residues. CDR1 and CDR2 (germline): MNHEY, SVGEGT. CDR3 amino acids: CASSDRGIEGHTF. In DNA, the CDR3 is TGTGCCAGCAGTGATCGGGGTATTGAAGGTCACACCTTC.

The rearrangement uses TRBV5-8 and TRBJ1-1, with a weak D call TRBD1 (6 bases). The CDR3 spans 13 residues. CDR1 is SGHTS and CDR2 is YDEGEE in the germline V gene. Trimming cost V 3 bases and J 5 bases, with 11 bases left between them. The CDR3 sequence: CASSSNRVTEAFF. The CDR3 nucleotides read TGTGCCAGCAGCTCTAACAGGGTGACTGAAGCTTTCTTT.

The chain uses TRBV14 and TRBJ1-2, with D unresolved. V dropped 3 bases and J dropped 8 bases, with 22 bases sitting between them. The CDR3 runs to 16 residues. Germline lookup yields CDR1 SGHDN and CDR2 FVKESK. CDR3 coding DNA: TGTGCCAGCAGCCAGGGGAGAGTAAGGGTCGGTGGAGGCTACACCTTC. Residues: CASSQGRVRVGGGYTF.

The CDR3 region has the DNA TGCGCCAGCAGAACGGACAGTCGGAAGTTCTTC. It yields the protein CASRTDSRKFF. The rearrangement joins TRBV5-1 to TRBJ2-1; a possible D gene is TRBD1 (6 bases). The CDR3 covers 11 residues. CDR1 is SGHRS and CDR2 is YFSETQ in the germline V gene. The ends were cut back, 5 bases at V and 14 bases at J, with 14 bases in the middle.

This clone was picked up a small number of times. The V and J genes are TRBV3-1 (or the pseudogene TRBV3-2) and TRBJ1-2; 7 bases agree with TRBD1. This CDR3 spans 15 amino acids. From germline, CDR1 is LGHDT and CDR2 YNNKEL (reference sequence). Unmatched junction bases numbered 8, after V lost 3 bases and J lost 4 bases. CDR3 DNA: TGTGCCAGCAGCCAGGGGACAGTAACGGCCTATGGCTACACCTTC. This codes for CASSQGTVTAYGYTF.

This clone has a single count. V and J are TRBV5-1 and TRBJ1-4, with 9 positions matching TRBD1. Trimming at V came to 5 bases and at J to 3 bases, leaving 8 bases not matched to a gene. The CDR3 contains 16 residues. CDR1 and CDR2 from the germline V gene are SGHRS and YFSETQ. The CDR3 DNA reads TGCGCCAGCAGGGGACAGGGAGCGTCGGCTAATGAAAAACTGTTTTTT. This translates into CASRGQGASANEKLFF.

This chain joins TRBV5-1 and TRBJ1-1, with D unresolved. The CDR3 runs to 14 residues. Trimming cost V 0 bases and J 6 bases, with 12 bases left between them. Germline V CDR1 and CDR2: SGHRS, YFSETQ. The CDR3 bases are TGCGCCAGCAGCTTGGGTGTACTTCTCGCTGAAGCTTTCTTT. It translates to CASSLGVLLAEAFF.

This clone has a single count. The chain links TRBV6-1 to TRBJ2-5; TRBD1 might be the D (5 bases). This CDR3 is 15 amino acids long. Germline V gene lookup returns CDR1 MNHNS and CDR2 SASEGT. Trimming stripped 0 bases from V and 4 bases from J, with 12 bases between. CDR3 sequence reads: CASSEARPGIETQYF. The CDR3 DNA sequence: TGTGCCAGCAGTGAAGCGCGGCCAGGGATAGAGACCCAGTACTTC.

CDR3 nucleotides: TGTGCCAGCAGCTCAGACAGAAAAGAGACCCAGTACTTC. It codes for CASSSDRKETQYF. The chain uses TRBV5-4 and TRBJ2-5; maybe TRBD1 (5 bases). Germline V CDR1 and CDR2: SGHNT, YYREEE (reference sequence). Trimming shortened V by 3 bases and J by 3 bases, and 9 bases separated the two germline ends. The CDR3 extends over 13 amino acids.

The chain couples TRBV7-3 to TRBJ1-6; 9 bases are shared with TRBD1. J was trimmed by 10 bases and V by 4 bases; bases with no gene match: 8. This CDR3 is 15 amino acids long. The germline V gene encodes CDR1 SGHTA and CDR2 FQGTGA. DNA of the CDR3: TGTGCCAGCAGCTCCTCCGGGACAGGGTCATCACCCCTCCACTTT. Amino acid sequence: CASSSSGTGSSPLHF.

This chain joins TRBV2 and TRBJ1-1; TRBD1 is a possible D gene (6 bases). This CDR3 region has 15 residues. V was trimmed by 6 bases and J by 2 bases, leaving 16 bases between them. Germline V CDR1 and CDR2: SNHLY, FYNNEI. CDR3 DNA: TGTGCCAGCAGCTCTATGGGACAAACAAACACTGAAGCTTTCTTT. Translating gives CASSSMGQTNTEAFF.

V gene TRBV6-6 combines with J gene TRBJ1-6; unclear D gene. The V gene's germline CDR1 is MNHNY and CDR2 SVGAGI (reference sequence). Trimming removed 0 bases at V and 7 bases at J, with 7 bases between. The CDR3 runs 14 residues. The CDR3, as DNA: TGTGCCAGCAGTTACTCGAACAGAAATTCACCCCTCCACTTT. Protein: CASSYSNRNSPLHF.

This clone turned up a few times. J is TRBJ1-1 and V is TRBV4-3; the D is unclear. Germline V gene data show CDR1 as LGHNA and CDR2 as YSLEER. This CDR3 region has 14 residues. V was clipped by 0 bases and J by 5 bases, with 10 bases between them. CDR3 coding DNA: TGCGCCAGCAGCCAAGAGACACTAGCAACTGAAGCTTTCTTT. Translating gives CASSQETLATEAFF.

V gene TRBV7-8 combines with J gene TRBJ1-2; weak D call: TRBD1 (6 bases). This CDR3 is built from 14 residues. V gave up 5 bases and J gave up 2 bases, with 12 bases separating them. Germline-derived CDR1 and CDR2 are SGHVS and FQNEAQ. The CDR3 DNA reads as TGTGCCAGCAGCCCGTGGACAGAAAACTATGGCTACACCTTC. It yields the protein CASSPWTENYGYTF.

This clone came up a few times. This chain uses TRBV19 with TRBJ2-3; D might be TRBD1 (6 bases). V gave up 4 bases and J gave up 1 base, with 6 bases separating them. Germline CDR1 is LNHDA and CDR2 is SQIVND (reference sequence). The CDR3 has 13 residues. CDR3 loop: CASSTGGTDTQYF. The CDR3 coding sequence is TGTGCCAGTAGTACAGGGGGCACAGATACGCAGTATTTT.

The J gene is TRBJ2-1, the V gene TRBV10-3; the match to TRBD2 covers 7 bases. The trim removed 4 bases at V and 0 bases at J, leaving 0 bases unmatched. CDR1 and CDR2 from the germline V gene are ENHRY and SYGVKD. The CDR3 spans 14 residues. The DNA for the CDR3 is TGTGCCATCAGTGCGGGGGGCTCCTACAATGAGCAGTTCTTC. Its translation: CAISAGGSYNEQFF.

This sequence joins TRBV5-6 and TRBJ1-2, with D hard to call. The length of the CDR3 is 11 residues. Germline V gene lookup returns CDR1 SGHDT and CDR2 YYEEEE. Trimming took off 0 bases at V and 8 bases at J, with 5 bases between the two ends. CDR3 region: CASSLAAGYTF. The CDR3 DNA follows: TGTGCCAGCAGCTTGGCAGCAGGCTACACCTTC.

This chain connects TRBV12-3 or TRBV12-4 to TRBJ2-4, with D maybe TRBD1 (5 bases). Trimming took off 2 bases at V and 8 bases at J, with 10 bases between the two ends. The CDR3 has 13 residues. CDR3: CASSLQGGDIQYF. CDR3 DNA: TGTGCCAGCAGTTTACAGGGTGGCGACATTCAGTACTTC.

The CDR3 DNA reads as TGTGCCAGCAGTGAAGTGACAGGGGGCAACTATGGCTACACCTTC. Its translation: CASSEVTGGNYGYTF. The chain is built from TRBV2 and TRBJ1-2; 10 bases line up with TRBD1. Germline lookup yields CDR1 SNHLY and CDR2 FYNNEI. The CDR3 is 15 residues long. The V segment lost 1 base and the J segment 2 bases; nucleotides outside the gene matches: 1.